This T cell receptor (beta chain) was sequenced during a study of T-cell memory formation after mild COVID-19 (dated by TCRdb to the early 2020s). For the wider study: Most TCR sequence clusters were specific to one of the two donors. In a couple of donors, T-cell clones that expanded and contracted after mild COVID-19 were tracked by sequencing TCRalpha and TCRbeta repertoires over time. The cohort comprised two young, previously healthy adult volunteers, one female and one male. General findings and caveats noted by the study authors: From day 15 to 85, contracting clones showed balanced CD4/CD8 phenotypes, whereas a second wave of clones that expanded from day 15 to 37 leaned towards CD4+. Some responding clones were found in pre-infection memory, which suggests that pre-existing cross-reactive memory T cells took part in the SARS-CoV-2 response. Whether the second-wave clones peaking on day 37 were SARS-CoV-2 specific was not confirmed. Contracting CD4+ clones appeared mostly in the CM and EM memory subsets, whereas CD8+ clones were enriched in EMRA. Only a couple of mild cases were covered in the study, and larger cohorts including severe cases with pre-infection samples were considered necessary.

PBMCs were isolated by Ficoll-Paque density gradient centrifugation. A distance of 15 bases separates the germline ends of V and J, which lose 6 bases and 0 bases respectively. From the cysteine up to the phenylalanine, the CDR3 has a length of 15 residues. Just the 45-base CDR3 DNA is kept, in frame starting at base 1. CDR1 and CDR2 are drawn from the germline V gene (reference sequence): DFQATT, SNEGSKA. Sequencing took place on an Illumina NovaSeq 6000. TCRalpha and TCRbeta cDNA libraries were constructed by 5'RACE with constant-segment primers, with sample barcodes and unique molecular identifiers being introduced. RNA was extracted from every sample with Trizol reagent. Library amplification was performed in two PCR steps, and a second sample barcode and Illumina TruSeq adapters were introduced in the second step. Sequencing of libraries was performed on an Illumina NovaSeq with 2 x 150 bp paired-end reads. The source study handled its data this way. Demultiplexing of reads and collapsing into UMI-guided consensus sequences were performed with migec v1.2.7. Using mixcr v2.1.11, UMI consensuses were aligned to TRA and TRB V and J templates and then assembled into clonotypes. A clonotype was counted as expanded or contracted only when both edgeR and NoisET called the clonotype significant, with the noise models trained on biological replicates. For edgeR calls, the thresholds were a false discovery rate-adjusted p below 0.01 and a log2 fold-change of 1. As an exploratory analysis of dynamics, max-normalized trajectories of the 1000 most abundant clonotypes were examined by PCA with hierarchical clustering. Each responding clone was given a CD4 or CD8 phenotype based on the CD4+ and CD8+ repertoires, which had been sequenced separately. TCRdb reanalyzed the raw reads on its own, using fastp at Q25 for trimming and MiXCR for clone calling, and kept in-frame beta chains. CDR3 protein sequences are deduplicated, and each keeps its most common genes and DNA. TCRdb's processing, not the study's, gives the V and J calls here. The sample has under 400,000 distinct CDR3 sequences on record, approximately 27% of them singletons. The ten largest clonotypes hold roughly 14% of the sample.

The table lists this clonotype with a few counts. The antigen it recognizes is unknown. Within one base of it there is no much larger clone, and no base qualities were kept. Sequenced material: PBMCs or a T cell subset sorted from them (not recorded which). This TCR was sampled from an adult woman who had mild COVID-19 (a few samples of this study predate the infection). The sample titles of this study are shuffled in the database, so cell type and time point are left out; the donor was told from shared clones. The chain uses TRBV20-1 and TRBJ1-5; the D gene assignment is ambiguous. DNA sequence: TGCAGTGCCCAAAGGAGCCAGAATAGCAATCAGCCCCAGCATTTT. This translates into CSAQRSQNSNQPQHF.